The subject of this entry is one TCR beta chain. What it binds is unknown. Repertoires were generated with immunoSEQ multiplex PCR, while TCRdb's copy carries only in-frame clones and drops some. In the table there are 20,000 to 25,000 clones, roughly 74% of which are singletons. Checkpoint therapy with ipilimumab 1 mg/kg began 14 to 28 days after transplant. The data originate from a study of ipilimumab plus nivolumab after autologous stem cell transplantation. As for the study in general: A median of about 8 nivolumab and a few ipilimumab doses were given. Study outcomes and limitations: Authors suggest TCR repertoire, Treg phenotype and gut microbiota support further study.

The germline V and J ends were trimmed by 2 bases and 4 bases, with 13 bases remaining between them. Germline assignment: CDR1 LNHDA and CDR2 SQIVND (reference sequence). The CDR3 spans 15 residues. The sequencing used PBMCs, collected in a trial of ipilimumab plus nivolumab as post-transplant consolidation. The chain recombines TRBV19 with TRBJ2-3; D gene ambiguous. The clonotype originates from a male donor with diffuse large B-cell lymphoma. The CDR3 region is CASSIIDRAADTQYF. DNA of the CDR3: TGTGCCAGTAGTATAATCGATAGGGCGGCAGATACGCAGTATTTT.